The rows below give T cell receptor beta chains drawn from one sample of a study of blood T cell repertoires in COVID-19. Method: immunoSEQ multiplex PCR; TCRdb's copy keeps in-frame clones and lacks some. Of 70,000 to 75,000 clones listed, around 80% are singletons. The sample consisted of peripheral blood. These receptor sequences come from a man in his 60s with active or convalescent COVID-19. Both conserved end residues are part of each CDR3. Each record gives: clone size, D gene, V gene, J gene, CDR3 DNA, CDR3 protein. D genes are given only for firm matches. Clone size, where shown, is once, few, many, or a class for clones that have expanded.

size: NA; D: NA; V: TRBV5-1; J: TRBJ2-5; DNA: TGCGCCAGCAGCTTGGTGGCAGGGGAAGAGACCCAGTACTTC; CDR3: CASSLVAGEETQYF
size: NA; D: NA; V: TRBV23-1; J: TRBJ1-4; DNA: TGCGCCAGCAGTCAATCGAGGACAGATTATAATGAAAAACTGTTTTTT; CDR3: CASSQSRTDYNEKLFF
size: few; D: NA; V: TRBV6-2/TRBV6-3; J: TRBJ1-1; DNA: TGTGCCAGCAGCCGCCGCGGGGGCACTGAAGCTTTCTTT; CDR3: CASSRRGGTEAFF
size: NA; D: NA; V: TRBV5-4; J: TRBJ1-2; DNA: TGTGCCAGCAGCTTGCAACAGGCGACGCTCTATGGCTACACCTTC; CDR3: CASSLQQATLYGYTF
size: NA; D: TRBD1; V: TRBV10-3; J: TRBJ1-2; DNA: TGTGCCACGACGTGGAGGGGGACAGAACCCTATGGCTACACCTTC; CDR3: CATTWRGTEPYGYTF
size: NA; D: TRBD2; V: TRBV5-4; J: TRBJ2-7; DNA: TGTGCCAGCAGCTTGGGGAGCTCGGGGGGTGGCGAGCAGTACTTC; CDR3: CASSLGSSGGGEQYF
size: NA; D: TRBD2; V: TRBV10-3; J: TRBJ2-5; DNA: TGTGCCATCAGAAACGGAGCGGGGGGGCCTGAGACCCAGTACTTC; CDR3: CAIRNGAGGPETQYF
size: NA; D: TRBD1; V: TRBV3-1/TRBV3-2; J: TRBJ1-2; DNA: TGTGCCAGCAGTTCCCCGACAGGGTACACTAACTATGGCTACACCTTC; CDR3: CASSSPTGYTNYGYTF
size: NA; D: TRBD1; V: TRBV28; J: TRBJ1-5; DNA: TGTGCCAGCAGTAAAATGACAGGGGCGCCTCAGCCCCAGCATTTT; CDR3: CASSKMTGAPQPQHF
size: NA; D: NA; V: TRBV27; J: TRBJ1-5; DNA: TGTGCCAGCAGTTTAGGACAGAGCAATCAGCCCCAGCATTTT; CDR3: CASSLGQSNQPQHF
size: NA; D: NA; V: TRBV5-1; J: TRBJ2-7; DNA: TGCGCCAGCAGAACCACGGACACCGTCGAGCAGTACTTC; CDR3: CASRTTDTVEQYF
size: NA; D: TRBD2; V: TRBV5-4; J: TRBJ2-3; DNA: TGTGCCAGCAGCCGATCTAGCGGGGACACAGATACGCAGTATTTT; CDR3: CASSRSSGDTDTQYF
size: NA; D: TRBD1; V: TRBV6-5; J: TRBJ1-2; DNA: TGTGCCAGCAGCACAGGGGGCAACTATGGCTACACCTTC; CDR3: CASSTGGNYGYTF
size: NA; D: NA; V: TRBV9; J: TRBJ1-1; DNA: TGTGCCAGCAGCGCACAGGGCCGGAACACTGAAGCTTTCTTT; CDR3: CASSAQGRNTEAFF
size: NA; D: NA; V: TRBV2; J: TRBJ2-5; DNA: TGTGCCAGCAGTGCGGTCGGGCAAGAGACCCAGTACTTC; CDR3: CASSAVGQETQYF
size: NA; D: NA; V: TRBV19; J: TRBJ2-7; DNA: TGTGCCAGTAGTATCCTAGCGTTTTACGAGCAGTACTTC; CDR3: CASSILAFYEQYF
size: few; D: NA; V: TRBV4-2; J: TRBJ2-5; DNA: TGTGCCAGCAGCCAAAGACTAGAAGAGACCCAGTACTTC; CDR3: CASSQRLEETQYF
size: NA; D: NA; V: TRBV7-3; J: TRBJ2-2; DNA: TGTGCCAGCAGCGCCCACGAGGCCGGGGAGCTGTTTTTT; CDR3: CASSAHEAGELFF
size: few; D: TRBD1; V: TRBV4-2; J: TRBJ1-1; DNA: TGTGCCAGCAGCCAAGGCCCGACAGGGGCCTACACTGAAGCTTTCTTT; CDR3: CASSQGPTGAYTEAFF
size: NA; D: NA; V: TRBV10-3; J: TRBJ1-5; DNA: TGTGCCATCAGTGAGGGCAGGGGCGACAATCAGCCCCAGCATTTT; CDR3: CAISEGRGDNQPQHF
size: few; D: NA; V: TRBV6-5; J: TRBJ2-7; DNA: TGTGCCAGCAGTTACTCGACTCACCTATCCTACGAGCAGTACTTC; CDR3: CASSYSTHLSYEQYF
size: NA; D: NA; V: TRBV6-5; J: TRBJ1-5; DNA: TGTGCCAGCAGTAGTAATGGCCCGAATCAGCCCCAGCATTTT; CDR3: CASSSNGPNQPQHF
size: NA; D: NA; V: TRBV19; J: TRBJ1-4; DNA: TGTGCCAGTAGTAAGAGTAATGAAAAACTGTTTTTT; CDR3: CASSKSNEKLFF
size: few; D: TRBD2; V: TRBV4-1; J: TRBJ2-1; DNA: TGCGCCAGCAGCCCTCTAGCGGGGGGCCTCTCCTCCTACAATGAGCAGTTCTTC; CDR3: CASSPLAGGLSSYNEQFF
size: NA; D: TRBD1; V: TRBV7-9; J: TRBJ2-1; DNA: TGTGCCAGCAGCTTAGCACAGGGGTCCTACAATGAGCAGTTCTTC; CDR3: CASSLAQGSYNEQFF
size: NA; D: TRBD1; V: TRBV27; J: TRBJ1-5; DNA: TGTGCCAGCAGTTTCGAGGACAGGAGACTTTATAGCAATCAGCCCCAGCATTTT; CDR3: CASSFEDRRLYSNQPQHF
size: NA; D: NA; V: TRBV7-9; J: TRBJ2-7; DNA: TGTGCCAGCAGCTTAGTGTCAGGGGTAAAGGTCGAGCAGTACTTC; CDR3: CASSLVSGVKVEQYF
size: NA; D: NA; V: TRBV10-1; J: TRBJ1-1; DNA: TGCGCCAGCAGTGGACGATGGGGGCCGCTTTGTTCAAAAATGAACACTGAAGCTTTCTTT; CDR3: CASSGRWGPLCSKMNTEAFF
size: once; D: NA; V: TRBV28; J: TRBJ1-3; DNA: TGTGCCAGCAGCCTGGACTTTGGAAACACCATATATTTT; CDR3: CASSLDFGNTIYF
size: NA; D: TRBD1; V: TRBV18; J: TRBJ1-1; DNA: TGTGCCAGCTCAGAATCCGGGACAGCGAACACTGAAGCTTTCTTT; CDR3: CASSESGTANTEAFF
size: NA; D: TRBD1; V: TRBV3-1/TRBV3-2; J: TRBJ2-5; DNA: TGTGCCAGCAGCCAAGAGACAGGGAGCTGGGAGACCCAGTACTTC; CDR3: CASSQETGSWETQYF
size: many; D: NA; V: TRBV10-3; J: TRBJ1-2; DNA: TGTGCCATCAGAGTCAGCCTAGGGGATGGCTACACCTTC; CDR3: CAIRVSLGDGYTF
size: NA; D: TRBD2; V: TRBV7-9; J: TRBJ2-3; DNA: TGTGCCAGCAGCTATCCACCTAGCGGGGGGGCTGGGTATACGCAGTATTTT; CDR3: CASSYPPSGGAGYTQYF
size: NA; D: TRBD1; V: TRBV18; J: TRBJ1-5; DNA: TGTGCCAGCTCACCACCTGGACAGGGTGGGAAGAATCAGCCCCAGCATTTT; CDR3: CASSPPGQGGKNQPQHF
size: NA; D: TRBD1; V: TRBV3-1/TRBV3-2; J: TRBJ1-2; DNA: TGTGCCAGCAGCCAAGGGACAGGGGGGTTTTATGGCTACACCTTC; CDR3: CASSQGTGGFYGYTF
size: NA; D: TRBD1; V: TRBV9; J: TRBJ1-1; DNA: TGTGCCAGCAGCTCCGGGACAGGACACACTGAAGCTTTCTTT; CDR3: CASSSGTGHTEAFF
size: NA; D: NA; V: TRBV20-1; J: TRBJ1-2; DNA: TGCAGTGCTAGACAGGGAGGAGGCTACACCTTC; CDR3: CSARQGGGYTF
size: NA; D: TRBD1; V: TRBV7-6; J: TRBJ2-5; DNA: TGTGCCAGCAGCCTCAACAGGGGGCAAGAGACCCAGTACTTC; CDR3: CASSLNRGQETQYF
size: NA; D: TRBD1; V: TRBV10-3; J: TRBJ1-1; DNA: TGTGCCATCAGTGGGGACAGAGTGAACACTGAAGCTTTCTTT; CDR3: CAISGDRVNTEAFF
size: few; D: TRBD2; V: TRBV10-3; J: TRBJ2-1; DNA: TGTGCCATCGGAAGGACTAGCGGGTCCTCCTACAATGAGCAGTTCTTC; CDR3: CAIGRTSGSSYNEQFF
size: NA; D: NA; V: TRBV14; J: TRBJ1-6; DNA: TGTGCCAGCAGCCAAGCTCTAAATTCACCCCTCCACTTT; CDR3: CASSQALNSPLHF
size: NA; D: NA; V: TRBV7-3; J: TRBJ2-7; DNA: TGTGCCAGCAGCTCCAGGGGCGGCCCCAACGAGGAGCAGTACTTC; CDR3: CASSSRGGPNEEQYF
size: NA; D: NA; V: TRBV29-1; J: TRBJ2-7; DNA: TGCAGCGACCCGGAGGAGCAGTACTTC; CDR3: CSDPEEQYF
size: NA; D: TRBD1; V: TRBV7-8; J: TRBJ1-4; DNA: TGTGCCAGCAGCTCCTACGGACAGGTCGGGGAAAAACTGTTTTTT; CDR3: CASSSYGQVGEKLFF
size: NA; D: NA; V: TRBV5-1; J: TRBJ1-1; DNA: TGCGCCAGCAGCTTAGGGTTCACGGAGGGTAAAACTGAAGCTTTCTTT; CDR3: CASSLGFTEGKTEAFF
size: NA; D: TRBD2; V: TRBV5-8; J: TRBJ2-2; DNA: TGTGCCACCGCGGGGGGCACCGGGGAGCTGTTTTTT; CDR3: CATAGGTGELFF
size: NA; D: TRBD1; V: TRBV11-2; J: TRBJ1-4; DNA: TGTGCCAGCAGCCCGGGACAGTCAAATGAAAAACTGTTTTTT; CDR3: CASSPGQSNEKLFF
size: NA; D: TRBD1; V: TRBV18; J: TRBJ1-1; DNA: TGTGCCAGCTCACCACGGGGACAGGGTTTGAACACTGAAGCTTTCTTT; CDR3: CASSPRGQGLNTEAFF
size: NA; D: TRBD2; V: TRBV5-1; J: TRBJ2-1; DNA: TGCGCCAGCAGCTTAGGAGGAGTGACTAGCGGGGTCGGCTCCTACAATGAGCAGTTCTTC; CDR3: CASSLGGVTSGVGSYNEQFF
size: NA; D: NA; V: TRBV6-5; J: TRBJ2-5; DNA: TGTGCCAGCAGGAACCTGGGACTGGAGACCCAGTACTTC; CDR3: CASRNLGLETQYF
size: few; D: NA; V: TRBV6-5; J: TRBJ2-3; DNA: TGTGCCAGCAGACCTACAGGGCAGGGGTACGCAGTGGATTTT; CDR3: CASRPTGQGYAVDF
size: NA; D: TRBD1; V: TRBV19; J: TRBJ1-5; DNA: TGTGCCAGTAGTAGGGGACAGATACAGCCCCAGCATTTT; CDR3: CASSRGQIQPQHF
size: NA; D: TRBD1; V: TRBV4-2; J: TRBJ1-2; DNA: TGTGCCAGCAGCCAAGCCAGGGGGCAGGGGATCTATGGCTACACCTTC; CDR3: CASSQARGQGIYGYTF
size: NA; D: NA; V: TRBV12-1; J: TRBJ1-2; DNA: TGTGCCAGCAGCACATCGGGACAGGGGAAGTATGGCTACACCTTC; CDR3: CASSTSGQGKYGYTF